These 11 T cell receptor beta chains share one sample of origin, sequenced in a study of blood T cell repertoires in COVID-19. Repertoires were generated with immunoSEQ multiplex PCR, while TCRdb's copy carries only in-frame clones and drops some. Among 70,000 or so clones listed, just under 80% were seen once. What was sequenced was peripheral blood. These receptors were taken from a human donor in a cohort sampled during active COVID-19.

The chain employs TRBV19 and TRBJ1-1; 9 bases fit TRBD1. This CDR3 contains 15 residues. Germline V gene lookup returns CDR1 LNHDA and CDR2 SQIVND (reference sequence). After removal of 1 base from V and 1 base from J, the junction contained 1 base not matched to a gene. CDR3 sequence reads: CASSIGGQGNTEAFF. Here the CDR3 DNA reads TGTGCCAGTAGTATAGGGGGACAGGGGAACACTGAAGCTTTCTTT.

This chain joins TRBV12-3 or TRBV12-4 and TRBJ1-1; TRBD1 might be the D (6 bases). Trimming removed 6 bases at V and 2 bases at J, with 10 bases between. This CDR3 contains 13 residues. This CDR3 reads CASSPGANTEAFF. The CDR3 nucleotides read TGTGCCAGCAGCCCAGGGGCCAACACTGAAGCTTTCTTT.

The V call is TRBV11-2, the J call TRBJ2-7; TRBD2 matches at 11 bases. With 0 bases clipped from V and 3 bases from J, the junction kept 4 bases outside the gene matches. The CDR3 consists of 16 residues. Per germline, CDR1 SGHAT and CDR2 FQNNGV. DNA for the CDR3: TGTGCCAGCAGCTTAGAAGGGCTAGCGGGAGGCTACGAGCAGTACTTC. Amino acid sequence: CASSLEGLAGGYEQYF. The variable domain in full, with the rest retrieved from reference TRBV11-2 and TRBJ2-7, is EAGVAQSPRYKIIEKRQSVAFWCNPISGHATLYWYQQILGQGPKLLIQFQNNGVVDDSQLPKDRFSAERLKGVDSTLKIQPAKLEDSAVYLCASSLEGLAGGYEQYFGPGTRLTVT.

In its sample, this clone was seen many times. The chain couples TRBV5-1 to TRBJ1-4; D gene uncertain. Trimming stripped 0 bases from V and 3 bases from J, with 9 bases between. Germline-derived CDR1 and CDR2 are SGHRS and YFSETQ. The length of the CDR3 is 15 residues. In nucleotides, the CDR3 is TGCGCCAGCAGCTTGGACGGGGTACCTAATGAAAAACTGTTTTTT. Protein sequence: CASSLDGVPNEKLFF.

The chain carries TRBV6-1 and TRBJ2-5, with D perhaps TRBD1 (6 bases). The CDR3 has 15 amino acids. The V gene's germline CDR1 is MNHNS and CDR2 SASEGT. Trimming stripped 1 base from V and 5 bases from J, with 14 bases between. CDR3 region: CASSEDDGGRETQYF. The CDR3 nucleotides are TGTGCCAGCAGTGAAGATGATGGGGGCCGGGAGACCCAGTACTTC.

This clone has ten or more counts. CDR3 sequence: CASTTQDYTEAFF. The CDR3 DNA sequence: TGTGCCAGCACCACGCAGGACTACACTGAAGCTTTCTTT. The chain has TRBV2 and TRBJ1-1; D gene ambiguous. Germline-derived CDR1 and CDR2 are SNHLY and FYNNEI. The CDR3 spans 13 residues. The V end was cut by 7 bases, the J end by 3 bases, with 12 bases between.

The chain joins TRBV19 to TRBJ1-2; no reliable D call. The germline V gene has CDR1 LNHDA and CDR2 SQIVND (reference sequence). The V and J ends lost 7 bases and 6 bases respectively, with 18 bases between them. The CDR3 consists of 14 residues. The CDR3 bases are TGTGCCAGTACCTTAGACGGCAGGTTGGATGGCTACACCTTC. Translated: CASTLDGRLDGYTF.

This clone was seen only a few times. The V gene is TRBV6-1, the J gene TRBJ1-5; a possible D gene is TRBD1 (5 bases). The CDR3 length is 15 residues. V gave up 0 bases and J gave up 7 bases, with 13 bases separating them. The V gene's germline CDR1 is MNHNS and CDR2 SASEGT. CDR3 in DNA: TGTGCCAGCAGTGAAGCCTGGGGCGCCGAACAGCCCCAGCATTTT. It encodes CASSEAWGAEQPQHF.

The chain couples TRBV7-9 to TRBJ2-7; tentatively, D is TRBD2 (5 bases). V dropped 2 bases and J dropped 2 bases, with 19 bases sitting between them. The CDR3 is 17 residues long. Germline V gene sequence: CDR1 SEHNR, CDR2 FQNEAQ (reference sequence). CDR3 DNA sequence: TGTGCCAGCAGCTTACGGGGAACGGGCGGGCTGACCTACGAGCAGTACTTC. Its protein is CASSLRGTGGLTYEQYF.

The chain carries TRBV5-1 and TRBJ1-4, with 8 bases aligning to TRBD1. Unmatched junction bases numbered 8, after V lost 2 bases and J lost 8 bases. This CDR3 spans 15 amino acids. CDR1 is SGHRS and CDR2 is YFSETQ in the germline V gene. The CDR3 spells CASSLTGGVGEKLFF. The CDR3 DNA is TGCGCCAGCAGCTTAACAGGGGGAGTGGGAGAAAAACTGTTTTTT. The entire variable domain, with the rest obtained from reference TRBV5-1 and TRBJ1-4, is as follows: KAGVTQTPRYLIKTRGQQVTLSCSPISGHRSVSWYQQTPGQGLQFLFEYFSETQRNKGNFPGRFSGRQFSNSRSEMNVSTLELGDSALYLCASSLTGGVGEKLFFGSGTQLSVL.

The rearrangement joins TRBV15 to TRBJ2-3; TRBD1 matches 8 bases. V trimming: 3 bases; J trimming: 2 bases; junction bases outside the gene matches: 1. The length of the CDR3 is 14 residues. The germline V gene encodes CDR1 LNHNV and CDR2 YYDKDF (reference sequence). The CDR3 DNA reads TGTGCCACCAGCAGGGACAGGGTCACAGATACGCAGTATTTT. Encoded protein: CATSRDRVTDTQYF.